This entry describes one T cell receptor (beta chain). V was shortened by 3 bases and J by 0 bases, with 15 bases between the two germline ends. CDR1 LNHDA and CDR2 SQIVND come from the germline V gene (reference sequence). The CDR3 runs 17 residues. Original data processing: Nucleated cell counts were estimated from reference gene primer amplification. Measured with immunoSEQ multiplex PCR; TCRdb has only the in-frame clones, and not every one. That table is the source of V, J and clone size, and D and trimming were worked out from the DNA. The profile shows about 180,000 clones, 86% of them singletons. This entry is derived from a study of blood T cell repertoires in COVID-19. Study overall: Acute-phase and convalescent COVID-19 samples originated in the United States, Italy and Spain. Sample material is recorded as cDNA or gDNA derived from T cells, B-cell-depleted T cells, or PBMCs.

The sample taken for sequencing was peripheral blood. The sequence was collected from a man between 65 and 85 years old with active or convalescent COVID-19. This rearrangement joins TRBV19 to TRBJ2-4, with D tentatively TRBD2 (6 bases). The CDR3 reads CASSIGGQGLAKNIQYF. The CDR3 nucleotides are TGTGCCAGTAGTATCGGAGGGCAGGGTCTAGCCAAAAACATTCAGTACTTC.